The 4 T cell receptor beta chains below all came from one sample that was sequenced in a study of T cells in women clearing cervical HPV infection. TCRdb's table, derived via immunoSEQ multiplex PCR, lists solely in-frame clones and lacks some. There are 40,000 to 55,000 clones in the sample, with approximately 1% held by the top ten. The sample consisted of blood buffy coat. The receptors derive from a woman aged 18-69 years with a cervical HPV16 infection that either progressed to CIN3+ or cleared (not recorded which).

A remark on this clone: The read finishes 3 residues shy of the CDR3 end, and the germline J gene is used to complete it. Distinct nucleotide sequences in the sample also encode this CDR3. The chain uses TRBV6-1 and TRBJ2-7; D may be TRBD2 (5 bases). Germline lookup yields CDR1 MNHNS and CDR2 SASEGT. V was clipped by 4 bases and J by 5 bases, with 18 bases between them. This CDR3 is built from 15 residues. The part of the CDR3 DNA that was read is TGTGCCAGCAGTGTTGGTGTCAATATCGGGGACGAG. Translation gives CASSVGVNIGDE. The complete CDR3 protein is CASSVGVNIGDEQYF.

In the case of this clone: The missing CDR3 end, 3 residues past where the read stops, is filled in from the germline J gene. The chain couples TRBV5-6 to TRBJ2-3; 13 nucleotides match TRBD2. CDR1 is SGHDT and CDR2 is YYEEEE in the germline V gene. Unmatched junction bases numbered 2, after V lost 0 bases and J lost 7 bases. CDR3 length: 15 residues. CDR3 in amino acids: CASSLETSGGNTQYF. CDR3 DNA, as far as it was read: TGTGCCAGCAGCTTGGAGACTAGCGGGGGGAATACG. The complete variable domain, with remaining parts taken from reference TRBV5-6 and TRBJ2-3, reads DAGVTQSPTHLIKTRGQQVTLRCSPKSGHDTVSWYQQALGQGPQFIFQYYEEEERQRGNFPDRFSGHQFPNYSSELNVNALLLGDSALYLCASSLETSGGNTQYFGPGTRLTVL.

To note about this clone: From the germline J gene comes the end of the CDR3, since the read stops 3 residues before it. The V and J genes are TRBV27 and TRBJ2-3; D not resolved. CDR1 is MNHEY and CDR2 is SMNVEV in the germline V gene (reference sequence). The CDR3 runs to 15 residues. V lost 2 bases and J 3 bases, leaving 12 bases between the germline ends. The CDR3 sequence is CASSLKGGETDTQYF. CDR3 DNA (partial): TGTGCCAGCAGTTTAAAGGGTGGAGAGACAGATACG.

The CDR3 DNA, read in part, is TGCGCCAGCAGCTTGGTTGCGGGGGCGAACACCGGGGAG. It translates to CASSLVAGANTGE. The complete CDR3 protein is CASSLVAGANTGELFF. The V and J genes are TRBV5-1 and TRBJ2-2; 7 bases match TRBD2. The read falls 3 residues short of the CDR3 end, and the missing part is taken from the germline J gene. Germline CDR1 and CDR2: SGHRS and YFSETQ. V lost 0 bases, J lost 0 bases, and 2 bases stayed unmatched. The CDR3 spans 16 residues.